The T cell receptor beta chain described here comes from a study of shared clonotypes between healthy human individuals. Broader study findings: Unshared clonotypes carried lower generation probabilities than those common to all four donors. Sharing across four donors was highest in naive CD4 (roughly 5%) and lowest in memory CD8 (approximately 0.4%). A generally larger estimated richness was seen in naive subsets than in memory subsets.

Original analysis: ImmunoSEQ yielded junction-only sequences lacking quality scores, so filtering differed. TCRdb's copy holds only in-frame clones and misses some; the assay was immunoSEQ multiplex PCR. D and trimming were read from the DNA, whereas the V and J calls and clone size are those reported in that table. The table lists roughly 2,000,000 clones, about 93% of them singletons. Remarks on this clone: Antigen unknown.

V was pared by 5 bases and J by 7 bases, with 18 bases between. There are 15 residues in the CDR3. Germline assignment: CDR1 SGHTA and CDR2 FQGTGA. Selected positively for CCR7 and CD45RO-negative, naive CD8 cells excluded terminally differentiated effector memory CD45RA+ cells. The sequencing sample was made of naive CD8+ T cells from PBMCs. This chain links TRBV7-3 with TRBJ1-5, with D perhaps matching TRBD1 (6 bases). This TCR came from a man between 18 and 29 years old in good health. Some clones in this sample may be carry-over from other donors' samples. The CDR3 is CASSLPDRIGQPQHF. The CDR3 nucleotides are TGTGCCAGCAGCCTTCCGGACAGAATTGGACAGCCCCAGCATTTT.